What follows describes a single TCR beta chain. The data were taken from a study of blood T cell repertoires in COVID-19. Whole-study context: Whether acute or convalescent, the COVID-19 samples came from the United States, Italy and Spain. From T cells, B-cell-depleted T cells, or PBMCs came the material, which was cDNA or gDNA.

V lost 0 bases and J lost 5, with 15 bases in between. Germline V gene data show CDR1 as SGHRS and CDR2 as YFSETQ. The CDR3 is made up of 15 amino acids. Original processing methods: Estimation of nucleated cell counts relied on the amplification of reference gene primers. Profiling relied on immunoSEQ multiplex PCR, and the TCRdb table lists in-frame clones only, not all of them. V and J calls plus clone size are reproduced from that table; the DNA served to infer D and trimming. The sample holds about 59,000 clones, roughly 90% seen once. The rearrangement links TRBV5-1 to TRBJ2-7; D gene ambiguous. Sequencing was performed on peripheral blood. The TCR sequence derives from an elderly man with acute or convalescent COVID-19. The CDR3 is CASSLVPGLGHEQYF. For the CDR3, the DNA is TGCGCCAGCAGCTTGGTACCAGGCTTGGGCCACGAGCAGTACTTC. The full variable domain, its missing parts supplied by reference TRBV5-1 and TRBJ2-7, is KAGVTQTPRYLIKTRGQQVTLSCSPISGHRSVSWYQQTPGQGLQFLFEYFSETQRNKGNFPGRFSGRQFSNSRSEMNVSTLELGDSALYLCASSLVPGLGHEQYFGPGTRLTVT.